This is a list of T cell receptor beta chains from one sample in a study of blood T cell repertoires in COVID-19. Generated by immunoSEQ multiplex PCR, the TCRdb table keeps only in-frame clones and is missing some. Of under 200,000 clones in the sample, approximately 81% were seen once. Sequencing was performed on peripheral blood. The receptor source for this set is a woman aged 80 or over with acute or convalescent COVID-19. Each CDR3 is given with its conserved first and last residue. A D gene is named only where the DNA matches it firmly. Only part of the rows carry a size: once, few, many, or a class if the clone is expanded.

>TRBD1|TRBJ2-3|-|TRBV5-4
CASIDPRDRGRGTQYF
TGTGCCAGCATCGACCCCCGGGACAGGGGGCGGGGTACGCAGTATTTT
>TRBD1|TRBJ1-6|-|TRBV19
CASSPSGQGNSPLHF
TGTGCCAGTAGTCCCTCGGGACAGGGGAATTCACCCCTCCACTTT
>-|TRBJ1-1|-|TRBV28
CASSSPGTLGATEAFF
TGTGCCAGCAGTTCCCCCGGGACACTTGGAGCCACTGAAGCTTTCTTT
>TRBD2|TRBJ2-1|-|TRBV10-3
CAISRAGGPDEQFF
TGTGCCATCAGTCGGGCGGGAGGGCCGGATGAGCAGTTCTTC
>-|TRBJ1-5|-|TRBV5-4
CASSPRPNQPQHF
TGTGCCAGCAGCCCCAGGCCGAATCAGCCCCAGCATTTT
>-|TRBJ1-1|-|TRBV5-1
CASSLETGSGGAFF
TGCGCCAGCAGCCTGGAAACAGGATCCGGTGGGGCTTTCTTT
>TRBD2|TRBJ2-7|-|TRBV5-8
CASSFLGLAYEQYF
TGTGCCAGCAGCTTCCTGGGACTAGCCTACGAGCAGTACTTC
>-|TRBJ1-3|-|TRBV12-3/TRBV12-4
CASSLGQGNTIYF
TGTGCCAGCAGCCTGGGACAAGGAAACACCATATATTTT
>-|TRBJ1-1|-|TRBV15
CATSREGSEAFF
TGTGCCACCAGCAGAGAGGGGAGTGAAGCTTTCTTT
>-|TRBJ2-3|-|TRBV12-5
CASGLIGGRDSTDTQYF
TGTGCTAGTGGTTTGATAGGAGGGAGAGATAGCACAGATACGCAGTATTTT
>TRBD2|TRBJ2-1|-|TRBV11-1
CASSSVGLGDNEQFF
TGTGCCAGCAGCTCCGTTGGACTAGGCGACAATGAGCAGTTCTTC
>TRBD1|TRBJ1-2|-|TRBV27
CASSSRTGLYGYTF
TGTGCCAGCAGTTCACGGACAGGCCTCTATGGCTACACCTTC
>-|TRBJ2-1|-|TRBV7-2
CASSLARVVSNEQFF
TGTGCCAGCAGCTTAGCGAGGGTCGTGAGCAATGAGCAGTTCTTC
>TRBD1|TRBJ2-5|-|TRBV15
CATQETGRETQYF
TGTGCCACCCAGGAGACAGGGAGAGAGACCCAGTACTTC
>-|TRBJ2-2|-|TRBV19
CASTGAWGRENTGELFF
TGTGCCAGTACTGGGGCTTGGGGGCGAGAGAACACCGGGGAGCTGTTTTTT
>-|TRBJ2-1|-|TRBV5-1
CASSLVVGGDNEQFF
TGCGCCAGCAGCTTGGTCGTCGGGGGAGACAATGAGCAGTTCTTC
>TRBD1|TRBJ1-2|few|TRBV5-1
CASSYRDSLSGYTF
TGCGCCAGCAGCTACCGGGACAGTCTAAGCGGCTACACCTTC
>TRBD2|TRBJ2-1|-|TRBV19
CASSRGGYDYNEQFF
TGTGCCAGTAGCCGGGGGGGTTATGACTACAATGAGCAGTTCTTC
>-|TRBJ2-7|-|TRBV6-5
CASSYEGGYYEQYF
TGTGCCAGCAGTTACGAGGGGGGGTACTACGAGCAGTACTTC
>TRBD2|TRBJ2-7|-|TRBV9
CASSDGLAPSSYEQYF
TGTGCCAGCAGCGACGGACTAGCCCCGAGCTCCTACGAGCAGTACTTC
>-|TRBJ2-1|-|TRBV24-1
CATSDLNRGGAAYNEQFF
TGTGCCACCAGTGATTTGAATAGAGGCGGGGCCGCCTACAATGAGCAGTTCTTC
>-|TRBJ1-4|-|TRBV6-6
CAAGGGRIEKLFF
TGTGCCGCGGGGGGAGGTCGTATTGAAAAACTGTTTTTT
>TRBD2|TRBJ2-1|few|TRBV25-1
CASSKAGELYNEQFF
TGTGCCAGCAGTAAAGCGGGGGAGCTGTACAATGAGCAGTTCTTC
>-|TRBJ2-2|-|TRBV29-1
CSVYRGGTGELFF
TGCAGCGTTTACAGGGGAGGCACCGGGGAGCTGTTTTTT
>-|TRBJ2-7|-|TRBV5-1
CASSLDISAYEQYF
TGCGCCAGCAGCTTGGATATTAGCGCTTACGAGCAGTACTTC
>TRBD2|TRBJ2-1|-|TRBV28
CASKGASGRAYNEQFF
TGTGCCAGCAAAGGGGCTAGCGGGAGGGCCTACAATGAGCAGTTCTTC
>-|TRBJ1-1|-|TRBV18
CASSQKGDTEAFF
TGTGCCAGCTCGCAGAAGGGGGACACTGAAGCTTTCTTT
>TRBD1|TRBJ2-1|-|TRBV19
CASTPRGRREQFF
TGTGCCAGTACCCCCAGGGGGAGACGTGAGCAGTTCTTC
>-|TRBJ1-1|few|TRBV7-8
CASSLVILNTEAFF
TGTGCCAGCAGCTTAGTAATCCTGAACACTGAAGCTTTCTTT